Below are 9 T cell receptor beta chains sequenced from a single sample in a study of blood T cell repertoires in COVID-19 (TCRdb year 2020). The method behind the library was the immunoSEQ multiplex PCR assay. TCRdb took this table from immuneACCESS and kept in-frame rearrangements with V and J called. Such tables lack part of the clones; where checked against another copy, unresolved V genes explain under half of the gap, and the rest is unexplained. The sample table holds approximately 380,000 clones, of which approximately 91% were seen once. 0.8% to 0.9% of the sample comes from the top ten. Sequenced input: PBMCs or T cells enriched from blood (not recorded which). The receptors shown here come from a woman between 40 and 55 years old who had been exposed to COVID-19.

CDR3 coding DNA: TGTGCCAGCAGTCCCCGGGGATCTGGGGCCAACGTCCTGACTTTC. Encoded protein: CASSPRGSGANVLTF. V and J are TRBV2 and TRBJ2-6; tentative D call: TRBD2 (5 bases). Per germline, CDR1 SNHLY and CDR2 FYNNEI. This CDR3 comprises 15 residues. V lost 5 bases and J lost 1, with 9 bases in between.

The V and J genes are TRBV20-1 and TRBJ1-5; D is unresolved. The germline CDR1 and CDR2 sequences are DFQATT and SNEGSKA (reference sequence). The ends were cut back, 3 bases at V and 0 bases at J, with 9 bases in the middle. CDR3 length: 14 residues. The CDR3 sequence: CSASVGISNQPQHF. CDR3 nucleotides: TGCAGTGCTAGTGTCGGTATTAGCAATCAGCCCCAGCATTTT.

This chain links TRBV9 with TRBJ2-5; 7 bases are a match to TRBD2. CDR1 is SGDLS and CDR2 is YYNGEE in the germline V gene. V lost 0 bases, J lost 0 bases, and 14 bases stayed unmatched. This CDR3 has 19 residues. The CDR3 nucleotides are TGTGCCAGCAGCGTAGGAGTGGGGATTGGCGGGGGTTACCAAGAGACCCAGTACTTC. It encodes CASSVGVGIGGGYQETQYF.

This chain links TRBV19 with TRBJ2-3; TRBD1 matches at 8 bases. There are 16 residues in the CDR3. Germline CDR1 reads LNHDA; CDR2 reads SQIVND (reference sequence). J lost 5 bases, V lost 5 bases, and 12 bases had no gene match. CDR3 loop: CASSSRTGRSLDTQYF. In nucleotides, the CDR3 is TGTGCCAGTAGTTCTCGGACAGGGCGCTCATTAGATACGCAGTATTTT.

This clone occurred once. The CDR3 loop is CAAGAGVTEAFF. The CDR3 region has the DNA TGTGCCGCTGGGGCAGGGGTTACTGAAGCTTTCTTT. The chain links TRBV10-3 to TRBJ1-1; a possible D gene is TRBD1 (6 bases). Per germline, CDR1 ENHRY and CDR2 SYGVKD. V lost 11 bases and J 5 bases, leaving 15 bases between the germline ends. This CDR3 comprises 12 residues.

V gene TRBV5-4 combines with J gene TRBJ1-2; tentative D call: TRBD1 (5 bases). Germline CDR1 is SGHNT and CDR2 is YYREEE (reference sequence). V dropped 1 base and J dropped 5 bases, with 15 bases sitting between them. The CDR3 contains 15 residues. The CDR3, as DNA: TGTGCCAGCAGCTTGTGGTCGGCGAAGGGGTATGGCTACACCTTC. Protein: CASSLWSAKGYGYTF.

The genes are TRBV7-6 and TRBJ1-1, with D maybe TRBD1 (6 bases). V was cut by 5 bases and J by 3 bases, with 19 bases left in between. Germline V gives CDR1 SGHVS, CDR2 FNYEAQ. This CDR3 is 16 amino acids long. This CDR3 reads CASSKGHQLSYTEAFF. CDR3 coding DNA: TGTGCCAGCAGCAAGGGACACCAACTTTCGTACACTGAAGCTTTCTTT. Looking up the rest from reference TRBV7-6 and TRBJ1-1 gives the full variable domain: GAGVSQSPRYKVTKRGQDVALRCDPISGHVSLYWYRQALGQGPEFLTYFNYEAQQDKSGLPNDRFSAERPEGSISTLTIQRTEQRDSAMYRCASSKGHQLSYTEAFFGQGTRLTVV.

The chain carries TRBV3-1 (or the pseudogene TRBV3-2) and TRBJ1-1; possible D gene TRBD1, 5 bases. CDR3 size: 16 residues. Germline CDR1 is LGHDT and CDR2 is YNNKEL (reference sequence). Trimming took 1 base from V and 2 from J, leaving 14 bases between them. The CDR3 is CASSQANSGQNTEAFF. As DNA, the CDR3 is TGTGCCAGCAGCCAAGCGAACTCAGGACAAAACACTGAAGCTTTCTTT.

This clone was detected only once. Distinct nucleotide sequences in the sample also encode this CDR3. The chain has TRBV11-3 and TRBJ1-6, with 9 bases lining up with TRBD1. J was trimmed by 10 bases and V by 3 bases; bases with no gene match: 4. The germline V gene has CDR1 SGHNT and CDR2 YENEEA. This CDR3 has 14 amino acids. The CDR3 region has the DNA TGTGCCAGCAGCTTGGGACAGGGCAACTCACCCCTCCACTTT. This gives the protein CASSLGQGNSPLHF.